The source of this T cell receptor (beta chain) is a study of blood T cell repertoires in COVID-19. Study-level background: From T cells, B-cell-depleted T cells, or PBMCs came the material, which was cDNA or gDNA.

This clone appeared a single time. Sequencing was performed with immunoSEQ multiplex PCR; in TCRdb, only in-frame clones are kept and a portion is missing. Seen here are about 150,000 clones, 65% to 90% observed once, and the top ten hold roughly 3%. This CDR3 contains 18 residues. V lost 3 bases, J lost 5 bases, and 13 bases stayed unmatched. Germline loops: CDR1 SGHRS, CDR2 YFSETQ. The TCR sequence derives from an older man with acute or convalescent COVID-19. This rearrangement joins TRBV5-1 to TRBJ2-2, with 10 nucleotides matching TRBD2. The sample comprised peripheral blood. In DNA form, the CDR3 reads TGCGCCAGCAGCTCCGGAAGCGGGAGGGCCGGGAAGACCGGGGAGCTGTTTTTT. Encoded protein: CASSSGSGRAGKTGELFF.